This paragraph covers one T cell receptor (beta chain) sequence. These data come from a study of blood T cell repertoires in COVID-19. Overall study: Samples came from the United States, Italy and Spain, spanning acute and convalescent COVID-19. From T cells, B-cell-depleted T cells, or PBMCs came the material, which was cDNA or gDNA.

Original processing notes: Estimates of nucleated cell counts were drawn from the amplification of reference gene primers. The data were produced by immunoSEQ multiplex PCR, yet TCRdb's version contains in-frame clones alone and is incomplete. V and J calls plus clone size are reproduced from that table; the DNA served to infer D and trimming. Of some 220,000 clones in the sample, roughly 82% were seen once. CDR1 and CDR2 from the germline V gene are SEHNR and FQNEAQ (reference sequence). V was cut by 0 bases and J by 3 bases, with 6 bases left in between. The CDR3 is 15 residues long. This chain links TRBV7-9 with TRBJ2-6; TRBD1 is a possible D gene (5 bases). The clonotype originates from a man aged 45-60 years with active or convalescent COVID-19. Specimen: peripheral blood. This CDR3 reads CASSLAGVGANVLTF. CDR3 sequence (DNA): TGTGCCAGCAGCTTAGCAGGGGTTGGGGCCAACGTCCTGACTTTC.